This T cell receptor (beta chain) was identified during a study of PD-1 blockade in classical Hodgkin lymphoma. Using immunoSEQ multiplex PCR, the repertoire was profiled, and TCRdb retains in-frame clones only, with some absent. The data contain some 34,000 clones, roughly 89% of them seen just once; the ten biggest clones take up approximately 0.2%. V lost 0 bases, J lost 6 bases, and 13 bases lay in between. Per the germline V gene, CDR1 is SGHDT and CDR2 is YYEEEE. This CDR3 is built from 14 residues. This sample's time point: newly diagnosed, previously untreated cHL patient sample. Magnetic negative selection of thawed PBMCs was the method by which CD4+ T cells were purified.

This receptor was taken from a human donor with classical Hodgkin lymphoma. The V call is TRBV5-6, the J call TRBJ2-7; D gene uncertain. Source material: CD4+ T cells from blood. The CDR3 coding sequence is TGTGCCAGCAGCTTGGGACTGCGTTGGGGCGAGCAGTACTTC. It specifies CASSLGLRWGEQYF.